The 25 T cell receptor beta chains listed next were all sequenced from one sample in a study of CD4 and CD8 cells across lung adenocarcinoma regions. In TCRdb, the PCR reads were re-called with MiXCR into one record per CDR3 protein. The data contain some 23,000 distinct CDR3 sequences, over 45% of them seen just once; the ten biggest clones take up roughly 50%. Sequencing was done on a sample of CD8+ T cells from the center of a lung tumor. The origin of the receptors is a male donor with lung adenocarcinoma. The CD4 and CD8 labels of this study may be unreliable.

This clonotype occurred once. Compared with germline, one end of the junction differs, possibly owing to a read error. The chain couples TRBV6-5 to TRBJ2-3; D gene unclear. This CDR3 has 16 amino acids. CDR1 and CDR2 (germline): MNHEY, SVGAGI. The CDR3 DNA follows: TGTGCCAGCAGTTACTCCGGCGCCGGCGGCACAGATACCCAGTATTTC. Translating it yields CASSYSGAGGTDTQYF.

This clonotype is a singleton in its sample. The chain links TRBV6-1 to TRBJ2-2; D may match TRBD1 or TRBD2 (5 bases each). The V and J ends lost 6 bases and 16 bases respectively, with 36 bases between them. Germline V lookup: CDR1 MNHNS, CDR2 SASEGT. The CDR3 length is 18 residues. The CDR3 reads CASRHPTRWGPHTGAQFF. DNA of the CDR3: TGTGCCAGCAGGCATCCGACTCGGTGGGGCCCCCACACCGGGGCGCAGTTTTTT.

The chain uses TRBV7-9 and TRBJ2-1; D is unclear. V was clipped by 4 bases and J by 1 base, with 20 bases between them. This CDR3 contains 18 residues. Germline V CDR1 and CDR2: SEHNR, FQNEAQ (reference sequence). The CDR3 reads CASSSTRTGPFSYNEQFF. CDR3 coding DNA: TGTGCCAGCAGCTCAACAAGGACGGGTCCGTTTTCCTACAATGAGCAGTTCTTC.

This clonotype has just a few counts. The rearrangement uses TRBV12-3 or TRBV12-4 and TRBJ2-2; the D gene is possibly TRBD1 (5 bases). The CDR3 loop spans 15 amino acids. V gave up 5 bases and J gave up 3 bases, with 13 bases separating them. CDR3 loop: CASSIGQYYTGELFF. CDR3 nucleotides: TGTGCCAGCAGTATTGGACAATATTACACCGGGGAGCTGTTTTTT.

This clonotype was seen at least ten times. CDR3: CASSEQSNTEAFF. The CDR3 DNA reads as TGTGCCAGCAGTGAGCAGTCGAACACTGAAGCTTTCTTT. The V call is TRBV6-1, the J call TRBJ1-1; D remains ambiguous. CDR1 is MNHNS, CDR2 SASEGT, per germline. This CDR3 is built from 13 residues. The V end was cut by 3 bases, the J end by 1 base, with 6 bases between.

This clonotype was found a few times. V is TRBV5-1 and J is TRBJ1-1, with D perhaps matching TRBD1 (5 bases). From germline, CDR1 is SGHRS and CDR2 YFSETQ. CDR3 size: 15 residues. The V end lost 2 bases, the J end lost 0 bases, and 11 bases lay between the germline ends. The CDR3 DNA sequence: TGCGCCAGCAGCTTTGGGGCAGGGATGAACACTGAAGCTTTCTTT. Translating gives CASSFGAGMNTEAFF.

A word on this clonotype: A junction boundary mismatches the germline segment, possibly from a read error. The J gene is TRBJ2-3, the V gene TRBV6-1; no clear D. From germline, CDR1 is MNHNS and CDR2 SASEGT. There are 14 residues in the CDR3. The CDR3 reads CASSGRPNKDTQYF. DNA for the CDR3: TGTGCCAGCAGCGGGCGCCCCAACAAAGATACCCAGTATTTT.

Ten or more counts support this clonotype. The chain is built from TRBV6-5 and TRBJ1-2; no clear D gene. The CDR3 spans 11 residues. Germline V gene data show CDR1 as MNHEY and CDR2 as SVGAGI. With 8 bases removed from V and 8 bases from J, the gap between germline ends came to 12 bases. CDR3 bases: TGTGCCAGCCGCGACGAGACGGGCTACACCTTC. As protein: CASRDETGYTF.

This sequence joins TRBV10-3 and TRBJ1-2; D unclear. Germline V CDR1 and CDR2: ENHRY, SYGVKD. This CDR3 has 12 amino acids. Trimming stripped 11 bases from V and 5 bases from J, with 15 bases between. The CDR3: CAFDRGRYGYTF. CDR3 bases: TGTGCCTTTGACCGGGGAAGGTATGGCTACACCTTC.

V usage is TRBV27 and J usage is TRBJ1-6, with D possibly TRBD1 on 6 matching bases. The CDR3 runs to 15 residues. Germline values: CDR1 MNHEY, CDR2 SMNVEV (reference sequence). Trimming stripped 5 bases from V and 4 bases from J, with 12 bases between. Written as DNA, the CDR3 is TGTGCCAGCAGTCAGGACAGAATTTATAATTCACCCCTCCACTTT. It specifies CASSQDRIYNSPLHF.

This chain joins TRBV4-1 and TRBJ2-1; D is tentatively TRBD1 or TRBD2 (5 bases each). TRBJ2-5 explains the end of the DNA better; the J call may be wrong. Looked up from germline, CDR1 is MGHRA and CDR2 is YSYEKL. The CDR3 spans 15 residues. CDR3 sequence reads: CASSQQQDWGETQYF. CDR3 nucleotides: TGCGCCAGCAGCCAACAACAGGACTGGGGAGAGACCCAGTACTTC.

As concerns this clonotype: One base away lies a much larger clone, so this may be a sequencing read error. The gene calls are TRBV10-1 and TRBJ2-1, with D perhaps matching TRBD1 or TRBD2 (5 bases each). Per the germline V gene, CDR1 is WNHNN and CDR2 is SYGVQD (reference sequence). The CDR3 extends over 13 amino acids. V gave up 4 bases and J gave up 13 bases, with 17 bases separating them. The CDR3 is CASSVAPEGTQFF. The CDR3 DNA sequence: TGCGCCAGCAGTGTAGCCCCAGAGGGGACCCAGTTCTTC.

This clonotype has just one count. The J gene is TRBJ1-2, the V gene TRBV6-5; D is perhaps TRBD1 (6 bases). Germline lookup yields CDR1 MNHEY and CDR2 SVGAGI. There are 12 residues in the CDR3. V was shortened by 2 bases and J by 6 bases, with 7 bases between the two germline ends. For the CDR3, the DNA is TGTGCCAGCAGTTACGGGGGGCATGGCTACACCTTC. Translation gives CASSYGGHGYTF.

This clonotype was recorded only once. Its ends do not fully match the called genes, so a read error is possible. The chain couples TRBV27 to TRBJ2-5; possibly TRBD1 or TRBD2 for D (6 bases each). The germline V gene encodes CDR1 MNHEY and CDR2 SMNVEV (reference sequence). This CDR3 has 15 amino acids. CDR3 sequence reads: CAGGRGLGGQDTQYF. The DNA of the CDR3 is TGTGCCGGCGGGCGAGGACTCGGGGGCCAAGATACGCAGTACTTT.

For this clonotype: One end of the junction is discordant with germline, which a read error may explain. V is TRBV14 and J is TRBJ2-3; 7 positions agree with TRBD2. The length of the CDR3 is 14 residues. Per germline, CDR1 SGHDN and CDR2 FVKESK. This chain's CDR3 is CASSLRLATDTQYF. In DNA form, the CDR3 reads TGTGCCAGCAGCCTAAGACTAGCTACAGATACGCAGTATTTC.

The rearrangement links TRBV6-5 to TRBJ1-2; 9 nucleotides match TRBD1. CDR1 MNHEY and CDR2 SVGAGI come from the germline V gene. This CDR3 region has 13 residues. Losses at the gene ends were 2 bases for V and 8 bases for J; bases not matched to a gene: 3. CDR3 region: CASSYRDREGYTF. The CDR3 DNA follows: TGTGCCAGCAGTTACAGGGACAGGGAAGGCTACACCTTC.

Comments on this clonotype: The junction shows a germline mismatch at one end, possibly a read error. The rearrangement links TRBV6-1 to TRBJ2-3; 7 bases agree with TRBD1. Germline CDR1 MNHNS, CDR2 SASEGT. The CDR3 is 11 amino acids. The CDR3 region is CASRDRETQYF. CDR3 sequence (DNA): TGTGCCAGCCGGGACAGAGAGACGCAGTATTTC.

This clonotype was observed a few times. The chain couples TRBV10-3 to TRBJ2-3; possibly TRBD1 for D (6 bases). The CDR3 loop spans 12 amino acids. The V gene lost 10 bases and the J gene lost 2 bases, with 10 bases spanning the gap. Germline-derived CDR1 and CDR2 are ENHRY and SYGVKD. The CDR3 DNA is TGTGCCACCGACAGGTTCACAGATACGCAGTATTTT. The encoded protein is CATDRFTDTQYF.

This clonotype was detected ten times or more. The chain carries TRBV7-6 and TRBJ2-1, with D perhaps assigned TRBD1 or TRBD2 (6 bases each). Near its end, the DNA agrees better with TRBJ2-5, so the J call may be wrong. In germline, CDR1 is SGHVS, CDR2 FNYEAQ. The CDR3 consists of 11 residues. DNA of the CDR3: TGTGCCAGCAGCGAGGGGGGGACCCAGTACTTC. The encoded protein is CASSEGGTQYF.

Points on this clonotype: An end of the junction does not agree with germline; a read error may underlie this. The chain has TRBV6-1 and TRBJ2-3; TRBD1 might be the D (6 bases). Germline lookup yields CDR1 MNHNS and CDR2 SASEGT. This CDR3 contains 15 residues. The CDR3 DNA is TGTGCCAGGAGCGGACAGCCGGATGGCACCGATGCGCAGTTTTTT. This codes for CARSGQPDGTDAQFF.

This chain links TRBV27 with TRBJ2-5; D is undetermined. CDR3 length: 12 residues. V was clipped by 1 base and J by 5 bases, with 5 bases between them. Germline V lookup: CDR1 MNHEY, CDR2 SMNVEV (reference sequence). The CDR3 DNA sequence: TGTGCCAGCAGTTTATTGCAGGAGACCCAGTACTTC. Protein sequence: CASSLLQETQYF.

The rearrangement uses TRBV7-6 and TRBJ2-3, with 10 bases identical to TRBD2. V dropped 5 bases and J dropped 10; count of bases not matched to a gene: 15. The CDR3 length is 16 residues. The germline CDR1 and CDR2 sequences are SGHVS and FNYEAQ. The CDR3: CASSNRASGSTNAQYF. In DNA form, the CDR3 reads TGTGCCAGCAGCAATAGGGCTAGCGGGAGCACAAATGCGCAGTATTTT.

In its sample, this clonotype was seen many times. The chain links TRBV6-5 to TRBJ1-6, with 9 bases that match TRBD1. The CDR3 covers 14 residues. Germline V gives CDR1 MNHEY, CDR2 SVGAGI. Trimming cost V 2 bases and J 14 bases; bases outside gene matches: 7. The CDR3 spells CASSYRDRARALHF. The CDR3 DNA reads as TGTGCCAGCAGTTACCGGGACAGGGCTAGGGCCCTCCACTTT.

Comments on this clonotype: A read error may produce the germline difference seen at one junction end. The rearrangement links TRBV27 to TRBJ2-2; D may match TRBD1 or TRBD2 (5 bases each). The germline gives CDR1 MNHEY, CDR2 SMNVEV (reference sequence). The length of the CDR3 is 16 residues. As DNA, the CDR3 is TGTGCCAGCAGTTTATCCGGGGCTATGCTCACCGGGGCGCTGTATTTT. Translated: CASSLSGAMLTGALYF.

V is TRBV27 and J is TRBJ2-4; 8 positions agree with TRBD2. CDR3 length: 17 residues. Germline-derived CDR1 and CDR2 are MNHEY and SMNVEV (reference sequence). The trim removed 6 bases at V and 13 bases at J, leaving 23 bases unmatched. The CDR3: CASSCLAGLGAKDTQYF. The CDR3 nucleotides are TGTGCCAGCAGCTGCTTAGCGGGGCTAGGAGCCAAAGACACGCAGTACTTC.